The 31 T cell receptor beta chains reported below all come from one sample, sequenced in a study of read filtering for tumor transcriptome and immune sequencing (dated by TCRdb to between 2020 and 2021). TCRdb records Illumina HiSeq 4000 as the sequencer. Starting from 350 to 500 ng RNA, TCR libraries were constructed with the Immunoverse kit using molecular barcoded adaptors that cover the alpha/delta and beta/gamma chains. TCRdb ran its own pipeline on the public reads, namely fastp trimming at Q25 and MiXCR clone calling, and kept in-frame beta chains. Every distinct CDR3 protein forms one entry, paired with its most common genes and DNA. In all, the sample holds 30,000 to 45,000 distinct CDR3 sequences, and more than 13% of those were seen once. The ten biggest clones cover 6% to 8% of the sample. The sample was a population of CD138-negative cells sorted from bone marrow. The sample's cell subset or site label, in plain terms: bone marrow mononuclear cells depleted of CD138+ plasma/myeloma cells by negative magnetic selection. The receptors were sampled from a donor older than 35 with multiple myeloma.

In the case of this clonotype: A much more abundant neighbour one base away suggests this may be a read error. The conserved phenylalanine or tryptophan is not found at the CDR3 terminus, so this likely reflects a read error. The chain links TRBV6-2 or TRBV6-3 to TRBJ2-7, with TRBD2 matching 12 bases. The CDR3 covers 15 residues. V lost 6 bases, J lost 3 bases, and 6 bases stayed unmatched. Germline values: CDR1 MNHEY, CDR2 SVGEGT. The CDR3 loop reads CASSPGLAGVYEQYL. CDR3 bases: TGTGCCAGCAGCCCGGGACTAGCGGGTGTCTACGAGCAGTACCTC.

In its sample, this clonotype was seen many times. The V and J genes are TRBV14 and TRBJ2-7; tentatively, D is TRBD2 (6 bases). V was trimmed by 4 bases and J by 1 base, leaving 11 bases between them. Germline-derived CDR1 and CDR2 are SGHDN and FVKESK. The CDR3 runs to 14 residues. The CDR3 DNA reads as TGTGCCAGCAGCCGACTAGGGGTTTCCTACGAGCAGTACTTC. Encoded protein: CASSRLGVSYEQYF.

This clonotype appeared many times. The chain couples TRBV7-9 to TRBJ2-7; 9 nucleotides line up with TRBD1. This CDR3 region has 18 residues. Trimming took 3 bases from V and 0 from J; bases not matched to a gene: 12. The germline CDR1 and CDR2 sequences are SEHNR and FQNEAQ (reference sequence). CDR3 coding DNA: TGTGCCAGCAGCTTGACCGGGGGACAGGGATTGAGCTCCTACGAGCAGTACTTC. The encoded protein is CASSLTGGQGLSSYEQYF. Based on the CDR3 plus reference TRBV7-9 and TRBJ2-7, the full variable domain is DTGVSQNPRHKITKRGQNVTFRCDPISEHNRLYWYRQTLGQGPEFLTYFQNEAQLEKSRLLSDRFSAERPKGSFSTLEIQRTEQGDSAMYLCASSLTGGQGLSSYEQYFGPGTRLTVT.

This clonotype was counted many times. DNA for the CDR3: TGTGCTAGTGGTTTGCTAATACGGTCCGGCTTGGCCGGCGGCGGGCGTTCTGGAAACACCATATATTTT. Translated, it gives CASGLLIRSGLAGGGRSGNTIYF. V is TRBV12-5 and J is TRBJ1-3; D is unresolved. The CDR3 is 23 residues long. Trimming took off 2 bases at V and 1 base at J, with 33 bases between the two ends. The germline V gene has CDR1 LGHNT and CDR2 FRNRAP. Combining the CDR3 with reference TRBV12-5 and TRBJ1-3 gives the whole variable domain DARVTQTPRHKVTEMGQEVTMRCQPILGHNTVFWYRQTMMQGLELLAYFRNRAPLDDSGMPKDRFSAEMPDATLATLKIQPSEPRDSAVYFCASGLLIRSGLAGGGRSGNTIYFGEGSWLTVV.

Turning to this clonotype: This may come from a read error, since a much larger clone is one base off. V usage is TRBV7-9 and J usage is TRBJ1-1; D is ambiguous. Germline V lookup: CDR1 SEHNR, CDR2 FQNEAQ (reference sequence). This CDR3 is 15 amino acids long. The chain's CDR3 is CASGLGGISNTEAFF. The CDR3 DNA follows: TGTGCCAGCGGCTTAGGAGGGATCTCAAACACTGAAGCTTTCTTT. The full variable domain, its missing parts supplied by reference TRBV7-9 and TRBJ1-1, is DTGVSQNPRHKITKRGQNVTFRCDPISEHNRLYWYRQTLGQGPEFLTYFQNEAQLEKSRLLSDRFSAERPKGSFSTLEIQRTEQGDSAMYLCASGLGGISNTEAFFGQGTRLTVV.

The table lists this clonotype with a few counts. The V and J genes are TRBV5-1 and TRBJ2-2, with D perhaps TRBD1 (6 bases). Trimming took 4 bases from V and 5 from J, leaving 18 bases between them. The CDR3 sequence is 16 residues long. Per germline, CDR1 SGHRS and CDR2 YFSETQ. CDR3 amino acids: CASSRAGQLDTGELFF. The CDR3 DNA follows: TGCGCCAGCAGCAGGGCAGGACAGTTGGATACCGGGGAGCTGTTTTTT.

This clonotype came up many times. V is TRBV14 and J is TRBJ1-6; TRBD1 aligns across 7 bases. Germline lookup yields CDR1 SGHDN and CDR2 FVKESK. The CDR3 totals 15 residues. Germline trimming cut 4 bases from V and 9 bases from J; bases unmatched to any gene: 9. This CDR3 is CASSPRQGSSSPLHF. CDR3 sequence (DNA): TGTGCCAGCAGCCCCCGACAGGGAAGCAGTTCACCCCTCCACTTT.

This clonotype has ten or more counts. The chain joins TRBV6-4 to TRBJ1-5; 8 bases are shared with TRBD1. The CDR3 contains 15 residues. Germline CDR1 is MRHNA and CDR2 is SNTAGT. Trimming took 8 bases from V and 2 from J; bases not matched to a gene: 8. The CDR3 spells CASGVTGGGNQPQHF. As DNA, the CDR3 is TGTGCCAGCGGCGTCACAGGGGGGGGCAATCAGCCCCAGCATTTT.

This clonotype has a count of ten or more. The rearrangement links TRBV6-6 to TRBJ1-1, with 9 bases that match TRBD1. With V trimmed by 5 bases and J by 1 base, 5 bases remained unmatched. CDR1 is MNHNY and CDR2 is SVGAGI in the germline V gene (reference sequence). This CDR3 has 15 residues. CDR3 sequence reads: CASSIQGAGNTEAFF. The CDR3 DNA reads TGTGCCAGCAGTATACAGGGGGCTGGGAACACTGAAGCTTTCTTT.

In its sample, this clonotype was seen many times. V gene TRBV5-1 combines with J gene TRBJ2-3; D is unresolved. The CDR3 has 11 amino acids. CDR1 is SGHRS, CDR2 YFSETQ, per germline. V lost 4 bases to trimming and J lost 5 bases, with 5 bases between them. CDR3 sequence (DNA): TGCGCCAGCAGCACCCTAGATACGCAGTATTTT. Translation: CASSTLDTQYF.

This clonotype was picked up a small number of times. The chain combines TRBV5-6 with TRBJ2-3, with D unclear. Germline values: CDR1 SGHDT, CDR2 YYEEEE. The CDR3 runs to 14 residues. V was shortened by 8 bases and J by 1 base, with 14 bases between the two germline ends. CDR3 protein: CASNTPGGTDTQYF. CDR3 nucleotide sequence: TGTGCCAGTAATACCCCTGGCGGCACAGATACGCAGTATTTT. The full variable domain, completed using reference TRBV5-6 and TRBJ2-3, is DAGVTQSPTHLIKTRGQQVTLRCSPKSGHDTVSWYQQALGQGPQFIFQYYEEEERQRGNFPDRFSGHQFPNYSSELNVNALLLGDSALYLCASNTPGGTDTQYFGPGTRLTVL.

The genes are TRBV5-6 and TRBJ2-3, with 8 bases lining up with TRBD2. There are 13 residues in the CDR3. After removal of 4 bases from V and 5 bases from J, the junction contained 3 bases not matched to a gene. Per the germline V gene, CDR1 is SGHDT and CDR2 is YYEEEE. CDR3 sequence reads: CASSRLAGDTQYF. The CDR3 DNA sequence: TGTGCCAGCAGCCGCCTAGCGGGAGATACGCAGTATTTT.

This clonotype was counted ten times or more. This chain connects TRBV28 to TRBJ1-5; the D is unclear. Between the trimmed V and J ends, which lost 5 bases and 8 bases, there was a span of 13 bases. CDR1 and CDR2 (germline): MDHEN, SYDVKM. The CDR3 length is 13 residues. The CDR3 loop reads CASSSTTREPQHF. The CDR3 bases are TGTGCCAGCAGTAGTACTACCCGGGAGCCCCAGCATTTT.

In regard to this clonotype: A much bigger clone sits one base away, suggesting this may be a read error. The CDR3 bases are TGTGCCAGCAGTTTTACAGGGGAAAAGGGCAATAACATTCAGTACTTC. Its protein is CASSFTGEKGNNIQYF. The chain is built from TRBV6-5 and TRBJ2-4; 7 positions match TRBD1. Losses at the gene ends were 4 bases for V and 7 bases for J; bases not matched to a gene: 13. CDR1 and CDR2 (germline): MNHEY, SVGAGI. The CDR3 spans 16 residues.

Ten or more counts support this clonotype. This chain joins TRBV6-1 and TRBJ2-3, with D possibly called TRBD1 or TRBD2 (5 bases each). CDR3 length equals 15 residues. Germline values: CDR1 MNHNS, CDR2 SASEGT. V lost 5 bases and J 1 base, leaving 13 bases between the germline ends. The CDR3 region has the DNA TGTGCCAGCAGTCATCCCGGGACCCGCACAGATACGCAGTATTTT. Protein: CASSHPGTRTDTQYF.

This clonotype was detected only a few times. This CDR3 is CASSRATGTSGGYQETQYF. The DNA for the CDR3 is TGTGCCAGCAGCCGCGCTACAGGGACTAGCGGGGGATACCAAGAGACCCAGTACTTC. V is TRBV7-8 and J is TRBJ2-5; TRBD2 matches at 14 bases. Germline assignment: CDR1 SGHVS and CDR2 FQNEAQ. The length of the CDR3 is 19 residues. The J segment lost 0 bases and the V segment lost 5 bases, leaving 11 bases of the junction unmatched.

This clonotype has ten or more counts. The chain joins TRBV7-6 to TRBJ2-3, with D perhaps TRBD1 or TRBD2 (5 bases each). Trimming cost V 1 base and J 4 bases, with 18 bases left between them. This CDR3 is built from 17 residues. Germline CDR1 is SGHVS and CDR2 is FNYEAQ. CDR3 nucleotides: TGTGCCAGCAGCTTAGGTGGGCAGGGTCGGGGCGCAGATACGCAGTATTTT. Its translation: CASSLGGQGRGADTQYF.

This clonotype turned up a few times. V and J are TRBV19 and TRBJ1-2; D is unresolved. V shed 2 bases and J shed 2 bases, with 9 bases lying between them. CDR1 is LNHDA, CDR2 SQIVND, per germline (reference sequence). The CDR3 sequence is 14 residues long. CDR3 sequence reads: CASSINRQNYGYTF. DNA of the CDR3: TGTGCCAGTAGTATAAATCGGCAGAACTATGGCTACACCTTC. The whole variable domain, filled in from reference TRBV19 and TRBJ1-2, reads DGGITQSPKYLFRKEGQNVTLSCEQNLNHDAMYWYRQDPGQGLRLIYYSQIVNDFQKGDIAEGYSVSREKKESFPLTVTSAQKNPTAFYLCASSINRQNYGYTFGSGTRLTVV.

Points on this clonotype: This may be a read error: a much more frequent sequence differs by one nucleotide. This chain uses TRBV29-1 with TRBJ2-7; possible D gene TRBD2, 6 bases. This CDR3 is built from 13 residues. Germline V gene lookup returns CDR1 SQVTM and CDR2 ANQGSEA. V was pared by 5 bases and J by 4 bases, with 15 bases between. CDR3 amino acids: CSVLTIGRYEQYF. In DNA, the CDR3 is TGCAGCGTTTTGACTATCGGGAGATACGAGCAGTACTTC.

A few counts support this clonotype. A much larger clone sits a single nucleotide away, making a read error possible. The gene calls are TRBV2 and TRBJ1-5; TRBD1 is a possible D gene (5 bases). Looked up from germline, CDR1 is SNHLY and CDR2 is FYNNEI. This CDR3 has 13 amino acids. CDR3 sequence: CTSSLDSYQPQHF. The CDR3, as DNA: TGTACCAGCAGCCTCGACAGTTATCAGCCCCAGCATTTT.

By share of the sample, this clonotype is medium-sized. V usage is TRBV20-1 and J usage is TRBJ2-1; D remains unclear. The CDR3 loop spans 16 amino acids. Looked up from germline, CDR1 is DFQATT and CDR2 is SNEGSKA (reference sequence). Trimming left V 1 base short and J 1 base short, with 14 bases between. CDR3 loop: CSARGPTSRSYNEQFF. The CDR3 region has the DNA TGCAGTGCTAGAGGTCCGACGAGCCGTTCCTACAATGAGCAGTTCTTC.

This clonotype has a count of ten or more. The chain is built from TRBV12-3 or TRBV12-4 and TRBJ2-2; TRBD2 aligns across 12 bases. The CDR3 spans 15 residues. V lost 7 bases to trimming and J lost 8 bases; unmatched junction nucleotides: 8. The CDR3 nucleotides read TGTGCCAGCACTAAGACTAGCGGGGGCCTTGGGGAGCTGTTTTTT. The encoded protein is CASTKTSGGLGELFF.

With regard to this clonotype: This clone may be a read error of a much larger clone one base away. The chain recombines TRBV7-9 with TRBJ1-1, with a tentative D call TRBD1 (5 bases). With 1 base removed from V and 4 bases from J, the gap between germline ends came to 10 bases. Per germline, CDR1 SEHNR and CDR2 FQNEAQ (reference sequence). The CDR3 covers 14 residues. The CDR3 DNA is TGTGCCAGCAGCTTAGAGGGGAGGGCCACTGAAGCTTTCTTT. Translated: CASSLEGRATEAFF. Together with reference TRBV7-9 and TRBJ1-1, the CDR3 gives the full variable domain: DTGVSQNPRHKITKRGQNVTFRCDPISEHNRLYWYRQTLGQGPEFLTYFQNEAQLEKSRLLSDRFSAERPKGSFSTLEIQRTEQGDSAMYLCASSLEGRATEAFFGQGTRLTVV.

The sample holds a few counts of this clonotype. V usage is TRBV5-6 and J usage is TRBJ1-1; no definite D call. The germline gives CDR1 SGHDT, CDR2 YYEEEE. The CDR3 spans 15 residues. V lost 4 bases and J 5 bases, leaving 18 bases between the germline ends. CDR3 sequence reads: CASSPWLRFGTEAFF. The CDR3 nucleotides read TGTGCCAGCAGCCCTTGGCTGAGGTTTGGGACTGAAGCTTTCTTT.

Many counts were recorded for this clonotype. J is TRBJ2-7 and V is TRBV28; D unresolved. Germline CDR1 is MDHEN and CDR2 is SYDVKM. The CDR3 contains 15 residues. The V and J ends lost 3 bases and 6 bases respectively, with 18 bases between them. The CDR3 spells CASSFDHSLGTEQYF. The CDR3 coding sequence is TGTGCCAGCAGTTTTGATCACAGCCTGGGAACCGAGCAGTACTTC.

This clonotype was counted at least ten times. The chain is built from TRBV11-2 and TRBJ1-3; unclear D gene. The CDR3 contains 15 residues. The V gene's germline CDR1 is SGHAT and CDR2 FQNNGV. Trimming took off 5 bases at V and 0 bases at J, with 11 bases between the two ends. For the CDR3, the DNA is TGTGCCAGCAGCCGAAGACGGACCTCTGGAAACACCATATATTTT. Translation: CASSRRRTSGNTIYF.

This clonotype was seen many times. The rearrangement joins TRBV10-3 to TRBJ2-1; TRBD1 matches at 7 bases. This CDR3 is 14 amino acids long. V lost 7 bases to trimming and J lost 7 bases; unmatched junction nucleotides: 10. Germline CDR1 reads ENHRY; CDR2 reads SYGVKD. DNA of the CDR3: TGTGCCATCACCCCAGACAGGGTCCTTAATGAGCAGTTCTTC. This sequence encodes CAITPDRVLNEQFF.

Ten or more counts support this clonotype. One end of the junction is discordant with germline, which a read error may explain. This chain uses TRBV10-1 with TRBJ2-2; D not resolved. The CDR3 loop spans 12 amino acids. Germline V gene sequence: CDR1 WNHNN, CDR2 SYGVQD (reference sequence). CDR3 sequence reads: CASGDTYGELFF. As DNA, the CDR3 is TGCGCCAGCGGTGACACCTACGGGGAGCTGTTTTTT.

This clonotype has a count of ten or more. This rearrangement joins TRBV7-8 to TRBJ2-7; D perhaps matches TRBD1 (5 bases). V dropped 5 bases and J dropped 2 bases, with 16 bases sitting between them. Looked up from germline, CDR1 is SGHVS and CDR2 is FQNEAQ. CDR3 length: 15 residues. CDR3 bases: TGTGCCAGCAGCCCCGGGTTGCAGGGCGCCTACGAGCAGTACTTC. This gives the protein CASSPGLQGAYEQYF.

This CDR3 reads CASSVQGQEAKNIQYF. Here the CDR3 DNA reads TGTGCCAGTAGTGTACAGGGCCAGGAAGCCAAAAACATTCAGTACTTC. J is TRBJ2-4 and V is TRBV19; a possible D gene is TRBD1 (6 bases). Germline V gene sequence: CDR1 LNHDA, CDR2 SQIVND (reference sequence). There are 16 residues in the CDR3. Trimming removed 5 bases at V and 0 bases at J, with 14 bases between.

A few counts support this clonotype. V gene TRBV7-3 combines with J gene TRBJ2-5, with a possible D match to TRBD2 (5 bases). Germline V lookup: CDR1 SGHTA, CDR2 FQGTGA. Deletions cut 1 base from V and 5 bases from J, with 8 bases between. The length of the CDR3 is 13 residues. In DNA form, the CDR3 reads TGTGCCAGCAGCTTAAGACGCGGGGAGACCCAGTACTTC. This encodes CASSLRRGETQYF.